These 25 T cell receptor beta chains originate from one sample sequenced in a study of graft-versus-host responses after intestinal transplantation. The method was immunoSEQ multiplex PCR; TCRdb's version includes in-frame clones alone and lacks a portion of them. The sample records roughly 62,000 clones, more than 75% being singletons. The sequenced sample was PBMCs, obtained roughly 120 days after intestinal transplantation. These receptors came from a human patient who received an intestinal transplant, so some T cells may come from the graft donor.

This rearrangement joins TRBV6-5 to TRBJ2-7; possible D gene TRBD1, 6 bases. V was clipped by 6 bases and J by 0 bases, with 15 bases between them. Germline V CDR1 and CDR2: MNHEY, SVGAGI. CDR3 size: 15 residues. The CDR3 nucleotides read TGTGCCAGCAGCAAAGGACAGTCGGGCTCCTACGAGCAGTACTTC. Translated, it gives CASSKGQSGSYEQYF.

The chain has TRBV28 and TRBJ2-5, with 8 bases identical to TRBD2. The CDR3 covers 14 residues. The trim removed 4 bases at V and 4 bases at J, leaving 5 bases unmatched. Looked up from germline, CDR1 is MDHEN and CDR2 is SYDVKM. The CDR3 is CASSSGGLGETQYF. In DNA, the CDR3 is TGTGCCAGCAGTTCCGGGGGACTAGGAGAGACCCAGTACTTC.

The chain combines TRBV28 with TRBJ2-3; a possible D gene is TRBD2 (5 bases). The germline V gene encodes CDR1 MDHEN and CDR2 SYDVKM. Trimming pared 7 bases from V and 0 bases from J, leaving 14 bases between. CDR3 length: 15 amino acids. The DNA for the CDR3 is TGTGCCAGCAACGCGAGGGCTTCTAGCACAGATACGCAGTATTTT. It translates to CASNARASSTDTQYF.

This clone came up a few times. The V call is TRBV6-1, the J call TRBJ1-2, with TRBD1 matching 8 bases. Germline V gene sequence: CDR1 MNHNS, CDR2 SASEGT. J gave up 8 bases and V 6 bases, and 14 bases lay outside the gene matches. The CDR3 sequence is 15 residues long. This CDR3 is CASSPTGAPVGGYTF. The CDR3, as DNA: TGTGCCAGCAGCCCGACAGGGGCGCCCGTCGGGGGCTACACCTTC.

J is TRBJ2-5 and V is TRBV4-2; D is ambiguous. With the DNA end fitting TRBJ2-7 better, the J assignment may be wrong. Germline V lookup: CDR1 LGHNA, CDR2 YNFKEQ. The CDR3 contains 18 residues. The CDR3 sequence: CASSQAPVAGGGNYEQYF. In DNA form, the CDR3 reads TGTGCCAGCAGCCAAGCTCCGGTCGCAGGTGGCGGAAATTACGAGCAGTACTTC.

This chain links TRBV27 with TRBJ2-7, with TRBD1 matching over 7 bases. CDR1 and CDR2 (germline): MNHEY, SMNVEV (reference sequence). The V segment lost 1 base and the J segment 5 bases; nucleotides outside the gene matches: 14. CDR3 size: 17 residues. CDR3 nucleotides: TGTGCCAGCAGTTTATTCTCTGGGGAGACAGGGAGTGACGAGCAGTACTTC. Amino acids: CASSLFSGETGSDEQYF.

This clone was seen once. The chain couples TRBV28 to TRBJ1-1; no reliable D call. This CDR3 region has 15 residues. Between the trimmed V and J ends, which lost 6 bases and 3 bases, there was a span of 17 bases. Germline V lookup: CDR1 MDHEN, CDR2 SYDVKM. DNA of the CDR3: TGTGCCAGCAGCCCCGCGACCTTAGGCCACACTGAAGCTTTCTTT. This gives the protein CASSPATLGHTEAFF. The full variable domain, in which reference TRBV28 and TRBJ1-1 provide the parts outside the CDR3, is DVKVTQSSRYLVKRTGEKVFLECVQDMDHENMFWYRQDPGLGLRLIYFSYDVKMKEKGDIPEGYSVSREKKERFSLILESASTNQTSMYLCASSPATLGHTEAFFGQGTRLTVV.

The chain combines TRBV9 with TRBJ2-5; 8 bases fit TRBD2. V lost 0 bases to trimming and J lost 2 bases; unmatched junction nucleotides: 6. CDR1 is SGDLS and CDR2 is YYNGEE in the germline V gene. This CDR3 has 16 residues. The CDR3 nucleotides are TGTGCCAGCAGCGTAGGGGGATTAGCGGGGCAAGAGACCCAGTACTTC. Its translation is CASSVGGLAGQETQYF. The full variable domain, with the rest looked up from reference TRBV9 and TRBJ2-5, is DSGVTQTPKHLITATGQRVTLRCSPRSGDLSVYWYQQSLDQGLQFLIQYYNGEERAKGNILERFSAQQFPDLHSELNLSSLELGDSALYFCASSVGGLAGQETQYFGPGTRLLVL.

The J gene is TRBJ1-1, the V gene TRBV7-8; D is undetermined. CDR1 and CDR2 from the germline V gene are SGHVS and FQNEAQ. The CDR3 has 13 amino acids. Trimming shortened V by 0 bases and J by 1 base, and 3 bases separated the two germline ends. The CDR3 coding sequence is TGTGCCAGCAGCTTAGCAGGGAACACTGAAGCTTTCTTT. It is translated as CASSLAGNTEAFF.

The chain carries TRBV4-1 and TRBJ2-1, with D possibly matching TRBD1 (6 bases). Germline V gene sequence: CDR1 MGHRA, CDR2 YSYEKL. The CDR3 runs 16 residues. Trimming pared 0 bases from V and 16 bases from J, leaving 25 bases between. The CDR3 loop reads CASSQDLSGPYSGDFF. CDR3 sequence (DNA): TGCGCCAGCAGCCAAGATTTGAGCGGTCCATACTCAGGGGACTTCTTC.

The chain uses TRBV19 and TRBJ1-3; possibly TRBD1 for D (5 bases). CDR1 LNHDA and CDR2 SQIVND come from the germline V gene (reference sequence). The CDR3 consists of 15 residues. V was shortened by 7 bases and J by 4 bases, with 17 bases between the two germline ends. The CDR3 sequence: CASTSGGEKGNTIYF. CDR3 sequence (DNA): TGTGCCAGTACCTCCGGAGGGGAGAAAGGAAACACCATATATTTT.

This chain links TRBV6-5 with TRBJ2-7; possibly TRBD1 for D (6 bases). V was cut by 2 bases and J by 5 bases, with 16 bases left in between. The CDR3 totals 15 residues. Per germline, CDR1 MNHEY and CDR2 SVGAGI. CDR3 coding DNA: TGTGCCAGCAGTTACAGGTCTACAGGGAAGAACGAGCAGTACTTC. It is translated as CASSYRSTGKNEQYF.

The chain combines TRBV7-8 with TRBJ2-1; D ambiguous. Germline V lookup: CDR1 SGHVS, CDR2 FQNEAQ. This CDR3 spans 13 amino acids. V was shortened by 1 base and J by 6 bases, with 7 bases between the two germline ends. The CDR3 DNA reads as TGTGCCAGCAGCTTAGGCGGAAGCAATGAGCAGTTCTTC. Translated, it gives CASSLGGSNEQFF.

The chain couples TRBV6-5 to TRBJ2-7; D is possibly TRBD2 (7 bases). V gave up 0 bases and J gave up 2 bases, with 14 bases separating them. Germline CDR1 and CDR2: MNHEY and SVGAGI. There are 16 residues in the CDR3. This chain's CDR3 is CASSYSIGGGPYEQYF. DNA for the CDR3: TGTGCCAGCAGTTACTCGATAGGGGGGGGCCCCTACGAGCAGTACTTC.

V and J are TRBV6-5 and TRBJ1-1; 9 bases match TRBD1. Germline V lookup: CDR1 MNHEY, CDR2 SVGAGI. J was trimmed by 3 bases and V by 7 bases; bases with no gene match: 6. The CDR3 is made up of 14 amino acids. In DNA, the CDR3 is TGTGCCAGCAACTCACAGGGGGCCCACACTGAAGCTTTCTTT. The encoded protein is CASNSQGAHTEAFF.

This chain connects TRBV5-6 to TRBJ2-5, with a possible D match to TRBD1 (6 bases). Germline CDR1 SGHDT, CDR2 YYEEEE. The germline V and J ends were trimmed by 0 bases and 4 bases, with 7 bases remaining between them. This CDR3 contains 13 residues. The CDR3: CASSLGTVETQYF. The CDR3 DNA is TGTGCCAGCAGCTTGGGGACAGTAGAGACCCAGTACTTC.

The rearrangement uses TRBV18 and TRBJ1-1, with no clear D. V lost 6 bases and J lost 5, with 10 bases in between. This CDR3 contains 12 residues. Germline-derived CDR1 and CDR2 are KGHSH and LQKENI. CDR3 protein: CASSTKGTEAFF. The CDR3 DNA is TGTGCCAGCTCGACGAAGGGTACTGAAGCTTTCTTT.

Comment on this clone: The junction does not match germline at one end; this may be a read error. Other DNA sequences in the sample encode the same CDR3. The chain joins TRBV7-8 to TRBJ1-6; TRBD1 matches at 7 bases. Germline V gene lookup returns CDR1 SGHVS and CDR2 FQNEAQ. The CDR3 length is 15 residues. The CDR3, as DNA: TGCGCCAGCAGCTACCCGACAGGGATAAATTCACCCCTCCACTTT. This translates into CASSYPTGINSPLHF.

This chain connects TRBV28 to TRBJ2-7; D uncertain. The ends were cut back, 3 bases at V and 6 bases at J, with 12 bases in the middle. Germline CDR1 reads MDHEN; CDR2 reads SYDVKM. The CDR3 totals 13 residues. CDR3 coding DNA: TGTGCCAGCAGTTTGGGTTTCAGGAGCGAGCAGTACTTC. Protein product: CASSLGFRSEQYF. Looking up the rest from reference TRBV28 and TRBJ2-7 gives the full variable domain: DVKVTQSSRYLVKRTGEKVFLECVQDMDHENMFWYRQDPGLGLRLIYFSYDVKMKEKGDIPEGYSVSREKKERFSLILESASTNQTSMYLCASSLGFRSEQYFGPGTRLTVT.

The CDR3 spells CASSLVASGQGDYEQYF. CDR3 in DNA: TGTGCCAGCAGCTTAGTCGCCTCGGGACAGGGGGACTACGAGCAGTACTTC. The V and J genes are TRBV7-8 and TRBJ2-7; 11 nucleotides align to TRBD1. The CDR3 covers 17 residues. V lost 1 base to trimming and J lost 3 bases; unmatched junction nucleotides: 8. Germline CDR1 and CDR2: SGHVS and FQNEAQ.

This rearrangement joins TRBV6-5 to TRBJ1-1, with D possibly being TRBD1 (5 bases). This CDR3 contains 16 residues. Per germline, CDR1 MNHEY and CDR2 SVGAGI. V was cut by 4 bases and J by 1 base, with 16 bases left in between. The CDR3 DNA reads as TGTGCCAGCAGTTTCCGGTTTAGGGGAGGGAACACTGAAGCTTTCTTT. Amino acid sequence: CASSFRFRGGNTEAFF.

This chain uses TRBV27 with TRBJ2-2; 10 nucleotides align to TRBD2. From germline, CDR1 is MNHEY and CDR2 SMNVEV (reference sequence). The junction had 9 bases not matched to a gene; V was cut back by 6 bases and J by 5 bases. CDR3 length: 16 residues. This CDR3 reads CASRDERGGRTGELFF. CDR3 nucleotides: TGTGCCAGCAGGGATGAGCGGGGGGGCCGGACCGGGGAGCTGTTTTTT.

The chain is built from TRBV10-3 and TRBJ2-3; TRBD2 agrees at 7 bases. Looked up from germline, CDR1 is ENHRY and CDR2 is SYGVKD. Trimming removed 3 bases from V and 2 bases from J; junction bases left unmatched: 5. The CDR3 sequence is 15 residues long. The CDR3 is CAISDSSGNTDTQYF. The CDR3 coding sequence is TGTGCCATCAGTGACAGCAGCGGGAACACAGATACGCAGTATTTT.

This clone came up once. This chain connects TRBV6-1 to TRBJ1-5; 9 nucleotides line up with TRBD1. V was clipped by 0 bases and J by 8 bases; unmatched bases: 8. The CDR3 is made up of 16 amino acids. Germline values: CDR1 MNHNS, CDR2 SASEGT. In DNA, the CDR3 is TGTGCCAGCAGTGAAGCGGTGGGGGACAGGGCAGAGCCCCAGCATTTT. This gives the protein CASSEAVGDRAEPQHF.

The chain joins TRBV15 to TRBJ1-5, with TRBD1 matching 10 bases. The CDR3 length is 16 residues. Germline loops: CDR1 LNHNV, CDR2 YYDKDF (reference sequence). V dropped 2 bases and J dropped 7; count of bases not matched to a gene: 8. The CDR3 DNA is TGTGCCACCAGCAGATTTCGACAGGGGGCAAGGCAGCCCCAGCATTTT. Translating gives CATSRFRQGARQPQHF. Filled out from reference TRBV15 and TRBJ1-5, the complete variable domain reads DAMVIQNPRYQVTQFGKPVTLSCSQTLNHNVMYWYQQKSSQAPKLLFHYYDKDFNNEADTPDNFQSRRPNTSFCFLDIRSPGLGDTAMYLCATSRFRQGARQPQHFGDGTRLSIL.